This entry features one TCR beta chain sequence. The antigen remains unidentified. Genes here carry mouse names. The read is 1 residue too short to cover the CDR3 end, so that end is filled in from the germline J gene. The V segment lost 5 bases and the J segment 4 bases; nucleotides outside the gene matches: 3. The CDR3 runs to 13 residues. Germline V lookup: CDR1 KGHPV, CDR2 FQNQEV (reference sequence). The sample originates from a study of tissue T cells after allogeneic stem cell transplantation. Measured with immunoSEQ multiplex PCR; TCRdb has only the in-frame clones, and not every one. The data hold about 5,000 clones, with around 50% observed a single time. Findings and caveats of the study: Sampling depth was limited, and the cohort was small and clinically varied. Anatomically similar tissues had similar TCR repertoires within each patient. Motif-based clustering found tissue-specific repertoire signatures shared across patients, though few clones were shared.

Sample time point: mouse harvest day 7 after allogeneic transplant. Each mouse received 10^7 T-cell-depleted marrow cells plus 10^6 splenic CD5+ T cells by tail vein. B6 (H2b) cells into BALB/c (H2d) mice; tissues taken at day 7 or 14. This sequence originates from a female BALB/c mouse given C57BL/6 T cells with graft-versus-host disease after an allogeneic hematopoietic cell transplant. The chain combines TRBV26 with TRBJ2-5; 7 positions agree with TRBD2. The sequencing sample was made of gut tissue. The chain's CDR3 is CASSFTGEDTQYF. The part of the CDR3 DNA that was read is TGTGCCAGCAGTTTTACTGGGGAAGACACCCAGTAC.